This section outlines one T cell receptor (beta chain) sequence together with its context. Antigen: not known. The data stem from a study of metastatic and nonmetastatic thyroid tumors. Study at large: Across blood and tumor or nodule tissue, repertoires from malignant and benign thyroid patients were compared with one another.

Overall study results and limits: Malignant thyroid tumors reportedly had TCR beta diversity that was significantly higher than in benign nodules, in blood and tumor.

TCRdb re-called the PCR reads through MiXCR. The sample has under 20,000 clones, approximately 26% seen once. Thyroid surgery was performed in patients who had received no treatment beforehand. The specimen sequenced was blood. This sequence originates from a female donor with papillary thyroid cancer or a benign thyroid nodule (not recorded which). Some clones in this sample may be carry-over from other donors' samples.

CDR3 DNA sequence: TGCAGTGCTAGAAGCTTGCGACTAGCGGGAGTGCCCGGGTCAGATACGCAGTATTTT. Residues: CSARSLRLAGVPGSDTQYF. The rearrangement links TRBV20-1 to TRBJ2-3, with 12 positions matching TRBD2. V was pared by 2 bases and J by 4 bases, with 16 bases of the junction left unmatched. The CDR3 totals 19 residues. Germline V gene lookup returns CDR1 DFQATT and CDR2 SNEGSKA (reference sequence).